A selection of T cell receptor beta chains follows, all from one sample in a study of blood T cells in healthy people across ages. TCRdb re-derived calls from the 5' RACE reads in MiXCR, one entry per CDR3 protein. The sample consists of 540,000 or so distinct CDR3 sequences, 27% of them appearing once. What was sequenced was blood. These TCRs come from an older woman in good health. Both conserved end residues are trimmed from each CDR3.

>TRBJ1-2|TRBV11-2
ASSPGTEGNYGYT
>TRBJ2-7|TRBV12-3/TRBV12-4
ASSGSWSYEQY
>TRBJ2-7|TRBV20-1
SAIGRGFYEQY
>TRBJ1-4|TRBV4-1
ASSLVIATNEKLF
>TRBJ1-1|TRBV29-1
SGDRGDTEAF
>-|TRBV11-1
ASSIGLAGTTPYEQY
>TRBJ1-5|TRBV24-1
ATMELGH
>TRBJ1-4|TRBV4-2
ASSQVGGELF
>TRBJ2-7|TRBV20-1
SARRLAGGYEQY
>TRBJ2-7|TRBV5-1
ASSLGQGAVYEQY
>TRBJ2-2|TRBV24-1
ATSLRGAPSGELF
>TRBJ2-6|TRBV4-1
ASSPAGTGANVLT
>TRBJ2-5|TRBV29-1
SGFSGGAETQY
>TRBJ1-1|TRBV29-1
SVEVTGGVGAF
>TRBJ1-1|TRBV10-3
AISEAGAEDTEAF
>TRBJ2-5|TRBV30
AWSPGTLGVSETQY
>TRBJ1-1|TRBV7-9
ASDPANTEAF
>TRBJ2-5|TRBV4-3
ASSHSDREGETQY
>TRBJ1-2|TRBV29-1
SVEQQGYGYT
>TRBJ2-7|TRBV20-1
SASWAAGTGEQY
>TRBJ2-4|TRBV6-2/TRBV6-3
ASSSLGTNIQY
>TRBJ1-1|TRBV6-5
ASSSPRRAF
>TRBJ1-5|TRBV24-1
ATSASGHQPQH
>TRBJ1-1|TRBV20-1
SARDLRRKNTEAF
>TRBJ2-2|TRBV11-1
ASSARDTGELF
>TRBJ2-1|TRBV6-2/TRBV6-3
ASSFRDLGRSSYNEQF
>TRBJ2-1|TRBV4-1
ASSQVSGAGAYNEQF
>TRBJ2-5|TRBV5-1
ASSLETMRETQY
>TRBJ1-5|TRBV7-2
AGSLKGPRGGPQH
>TRBJ2-7|TRBV20-1
SARKTAFYEQY
>TRBJ2-3|TRBV5-1
ASSLQSSGTDTQY
>TRBJ2-5|TRBV12-3/TRBV12-4
ASSRRAMEQY
>TRBJ2-1|TRBV7-2
ASSLKYNEQF
>TRBJ2-4|TRBV7-9
ASSLATYGDIQY
>TRBJ2-1|TRBV5-1
ASSPSSGVSHNEQF
>TRBJ2-5|TRBV29-1
SAGAKETQY
>TRBJ2-5|TRBV5-1
ASSSLGYQETQY
>TRBJ2-7|TRBV3-1
ASSQSPGQGDRQY
>TRBJ2-3|TRBV7-9
ASSYGFNTDTQY
>TRBJ2-1|TRBV7-9
ASSQGTAYNEQL
>TRBJ1-6|TRBV4-3
ASSQGDSYNSPLH
>TRBJ2-1|TRBV7-2
ASSFRGVSLSYNEQF
>TRBJ1-2|TRBV20-1
SVSSSGYGYT
>TRBJ2-7|TRBV11-2
ASSKGQLEQY
>TRBJ1-6|TRBV12-3/TRBV12-4
ASSFQGYGSPLH
>TRBJ2-1|TRBV20-1
SASYFSAGPSYNEQF
>TRBJ1-3|TRBV4-3
ASSQDPGGFGNTIY
>TRBJ1-2|TRBV28
ASSLLDGGYT
>TRBJ2-7|TRBV27
ASSLRGTGEQY